Shown below are 7 T cell receptor beta chains from a single sample sequenced in a study of CD8+ T cells in alopecia areata. Reverse transcribed after extraction, RNA yielded cDNA as the sequencing template. TCRdb keeps only in-frame clones here, not all; method: immunoSEQ multiplex PCR. The sample lists over 100,000 clones; about 49% were seen once. The sample in question was CD8+ T cells sorted from blood, obtained at week 0. These TCRs come from a human donor with alopecia areata.

The J gene is TRBJ1-1, the V gene TRBV29-1, with D maybe TRBD1 (5 bases). The V end was cut by 0 bases, the J end by 4 bases, with 9 bases between. Germline CDR1 is SQVTM and CDR2 is ANQGSEA. This CDR3 region has 13 residues. The CDR3 DNA is TGCAGCGTTGAAGATTTGCAGGGCACTGAAGCTTTCTTT. This gives the protein CSVEDLQGTEAFF.

V and J are TRBV2 and TRBJ1-1; the D gene is possibly TRBD1 (6 bases). The CDR3 extends over 11 amino acids. V was pared by 6 bases and J by 6 bases, with 8 bases between. Germline V lookup: CDR1 SNHLY, CDR2 FYNNEI. CDR3 amino acids: CASRGQPEAFF. As DNA, the CDR3 is TGTGCCAGCAGGGGACAACCTGAAGCTTTCTTT. Complete variable domain (other parts from reference TRBV2 and TRBJ1-1): EPEVTQTPSHQVTQMGQEVILRCVPISNHLYFYWYRQILGQKVEFLVSFYNNEISEKSEIFDDQFSVERPDGSNFTLKIRSTKLEDSAMYFCASRGQPEAFFGQGTRLTVV.

This clone was detected a few times. The CDR3 reads CASSYPGSLTQPQHF. CDR3 bases: TGTGCCAGCAGTTATCCAGGATCGTTGACTCAGCCCCAGCATTTT. The chain recombines TRBV6-6 with TRBJ1-5; D is unclear. Trimming pared 3 bases from V and 6 bases from J, leaving 15 bases between. CDR3 length: 15 residues. Germline V gives CDR1 MNHNY, CDR2 SVGAGI (reference sequence).

This clone has at least ten counts. This chain joins TRBV6-4 and TRBJ2-3; D tentatively reads TRBD1 or TRBD2 (6 bases each). Trimming shortened V by 2 bases and J by 4 bases, and 10 bases separated the two germline ends. Germline CDR1 reads MRHNA; CDR2 reads SNTAGT. CDR3 size: 14 residues. CDR3 sequence reads: CASSDGGHADTQYF. The CDR3 DNA sequence: TGTGCCAGCAGTGACGGGGGGCATGCAGATACGCAGTATTTT.

This clone was counted between two and nine times. The chain joins TRBV29-1 to TRBJ2-3; D uncertain. Trimming pared 3 bases from V and 2 bases from J, leaving 9 bases between. CDR1 is SQVTM, CDR2 ANQGSEA, per germline. The CDR3 covers 13 residues. CDR3 nucleotides: TGCAGCGTTGAGGGTCAGAACACAGATACGCAGTATTTT. It translates to CSVEGQNTDTQYF.

V is TRBV11-3 and J is TRBJ2-1; possibly TRBD1 or TRBD2 for D (5 bases each). The ends were cut back, 3 bases at V and 9 bases at J, with 9 bases in the middle. Looked up from germline, CDR1 is SGHNT and CDR2 is YENEEA. The CDR3 runs to 12 residues. CDR3 loop: CASSFPGAEQFF. The CDR3 nucleotides are TGTGCCAGCAGCTTCCCCGGGGCTGAGCAGTTCTTC.

A note on this clone: The junction does not match germline at one end; this may be a read error. The gene calls are TRBV4-1 and TRBJ2-1; perhaps TRBD1 as D (5 bases). CDR3 length equals 12 residues. Looked up from germline, CDR1 is MGHRA and CDR2 is YSYEKL. The CDR3 bases are TGCGCCAGCAGCCAAGGGACACATGAACAGTTCTTC. Amino acid sequence: CASSQGTHEQFF.